Following are 4 T cell receptor beta chains from one sample sequenced in a study of preoperative IRX-2 immunotherapy in early breast cancer. The assay was immunoSEQ multiplex PCR, and TCRdb's table has in-frame clones only and misses some. The table records about 98,000 clones, about nine tenths of them present only once. Treatment noted: preoperative locoregional IRX-2 cytokine immunotherapy. The specimen comprised tumor tissue, sampled after IRX-2 immunotherapy. All receptors derive from a human donor with breast cancer.

The chain is built from TRBV19 and TRBJ1-5; no firm D call. Deletions cut 0 bases from V and 11 bases from J, with 11 bases between. Per the germline V gene, CDR1 is LNHDA and CDR2 is SQIVND (reference sequence). This CDR3 is 13 amino acids long. Here the CDR3 DNA reads TGTGCCAGTAGTATAGATCTATGGAGGGCCCAGCATTTT. Translation: CASSIDLWRAQHF. The full variable domain, with the rest looked up from reference TRBV19 and TRBJ1-5, is DGGITQSPKYLFRKEGQNVTLSCEQNLNHDAMYWYRQDPGQGLRLIYYSQIVNDFQKGDIAEGYSVSREKKESFPLTVTSAQKNPTAFYLCASSIDLWRAQHFGDGTRLSIL.

This chain uses TRBV6-8 with TRBJ1-5; 7 nucleotides match TRBD1. The ends lost 5 bases at V and 8 bases at J; junction bases unmatched: 12. CDR1 and CDR2 (germline): MNHGY, SAAAGT. The CDR3 spans 15 residues. The CDR3 protein is CASSTLGGGTEPQHF. CDR3 DNA: TGTGCCAGCAGTACTTTAGGGGGCGGAACTGAGCCCCAGCATTTT.

This chain uses TRBV29-1 with TRBJ1-2; TRBD1 is a possible D gene (5 bases). There are 14 residues in the CDR3. Germline V lookup: CDR1 SQVTM, CDR2 ANQGSEA. V lost 4 bases, J lost 8 bases, and 20 bases lay in between. CDR3 nucleotide sequence: TGCAGCGTTGCCGGGACCCTTTTCCGAGAAGGCTACACCTTC. Translation: CSVAGTLFREGYTF. The full variable domain, its missing parts supplied by reference TRBV29-1 and TRBJ1-2, is SAVISQKPSRDICQRGTSLTIQCQVDSQVTMMFWYRQQPGQSLTLIATANQGSEATYESGFVIDKFPISRPNLTFSTLTVSNMSPEDSSIYLCSVAGTLFREGYTFGSGTRLTVV.

The V and J genes are TRBV29-1 and TRBJ1-1; no firm D call. Germline values: CDR1 SQVTM, CDR2 ANQGSEA. The CDR3 runs 12 residues. The V and J ends lost 1 base and 1 base respectively, with 4 bases between them. Here the CDR3 reads CSVEVWNTEAFF. The CDR3 bases are TGCAGCGTTGAAGTATGGAACACTGAAGCTTTCTTT.